One sample yielded the 2 T cell receptor beta chains listed below, sequenced in a study of OX40 agonist ivuxolimab in advanced cancers. Sequencing was performed with immunoSEQ multiplex PCR; in TCRdb, only in-frame clones are kept and a portion is missing. Here the sample spans about 72,000 clones, approximately 84% being singletons. Here the sequenced sample was CD4+ or CD8+ T cells sorted from blood, taken in a trial of the OX40 agonist ivuxolimab. Receptors were obtained from an adult with an advanced solid tumor such as melanoma, head and neck, liver or kidney cancer.

The chain uses TRBV7-9 and TRBJ2-7; 10 bases line up with TRBD1. There are 14 residues in the CDR3. After removal of 5 bases from V and 1 base from J, the junction contained 2 bases not matched to a gene. Germline CDR1 is SEHNR and CDR2 is FQNEAQ (reference sequence). CDR3 sequence reads: CASSRTGGSYEQYF. The CDR3 DNA reads TGTGCCAGCAGCCGGACAGGGGGGTCCTACGAGCAGTACTTC.

This clone was detected only once. The V and J genes are TRBV6-6 and TRBJ1-1; D ambiguous. There are 14 residues in the CDR3. Between the trimmed V and J ends, which lost 7 bases and 0 bases, there was a span of 12 bases. Germline V gene data show CDR1 as MNHNY and CDR2 as SVGAGI (reference sequence). CDR3: CASTTSRVNTEAFF. In DNA form, the CDR3 reads TGTGCCAGCACCACATCCCGGGTGAACACTGAAGCTTTCTTT.